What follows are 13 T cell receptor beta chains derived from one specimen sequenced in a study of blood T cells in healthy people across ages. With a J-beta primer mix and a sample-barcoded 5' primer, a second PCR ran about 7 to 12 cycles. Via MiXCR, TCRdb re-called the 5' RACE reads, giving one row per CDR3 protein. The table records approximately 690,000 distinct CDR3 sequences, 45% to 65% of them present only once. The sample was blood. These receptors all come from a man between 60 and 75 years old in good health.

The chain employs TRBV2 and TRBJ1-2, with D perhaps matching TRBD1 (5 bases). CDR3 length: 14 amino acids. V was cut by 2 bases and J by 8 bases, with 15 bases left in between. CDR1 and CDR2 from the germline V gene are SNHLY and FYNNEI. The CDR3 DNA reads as TGTGCCAGCAGTGAAATACGGCAGGGCAAGGGCTACACCTTC. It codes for CASSEIRQGKGYTF. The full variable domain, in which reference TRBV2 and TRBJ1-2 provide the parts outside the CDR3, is EPEVTQTPSHQVTQMGQEVILRCVPISNHLYFYWYRQILGQKVEFLVSFYNNEISEKSEIFDDQFSVERPDGSNFTLKIRSTKLEDSAMYFCASSEIRQGKGYTFGSGTRLTVV.

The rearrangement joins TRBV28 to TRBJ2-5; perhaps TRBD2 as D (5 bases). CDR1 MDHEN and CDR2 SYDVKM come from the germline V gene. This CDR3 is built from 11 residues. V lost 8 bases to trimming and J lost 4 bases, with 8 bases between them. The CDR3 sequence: CASGSLETQYF. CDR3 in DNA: TGTGCCAGCGGGAGCTTAGAGACCCAGTACTTC.

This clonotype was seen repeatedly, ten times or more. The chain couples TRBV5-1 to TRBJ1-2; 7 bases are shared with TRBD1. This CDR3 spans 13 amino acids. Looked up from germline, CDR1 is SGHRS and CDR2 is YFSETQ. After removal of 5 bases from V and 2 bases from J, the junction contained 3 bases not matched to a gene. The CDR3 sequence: CASRPGQNYGYTF. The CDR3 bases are TGCGCCAGCAGACCGGGACAGAACTATGGCTACACCTTC.

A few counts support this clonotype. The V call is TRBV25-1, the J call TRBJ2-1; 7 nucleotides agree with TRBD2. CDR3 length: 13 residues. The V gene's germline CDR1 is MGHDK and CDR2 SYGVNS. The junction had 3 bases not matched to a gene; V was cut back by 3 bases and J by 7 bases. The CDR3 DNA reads TGTGCCAGCAGTGAGGGAGGGCTAAATGAGCAGTTCTTC. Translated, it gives CASSEGGLNEQFF. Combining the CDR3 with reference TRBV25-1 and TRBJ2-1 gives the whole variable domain EADIYQTPRYLVIGTGKKITLECSQTMGHDKMYWYQQDPGMELHLIHYSYGVNSTEKGDLSSESTVSRIRTEHFPLTLESARPSHTSQYLCASSEGGLNEQFFGPGTRLTVL.

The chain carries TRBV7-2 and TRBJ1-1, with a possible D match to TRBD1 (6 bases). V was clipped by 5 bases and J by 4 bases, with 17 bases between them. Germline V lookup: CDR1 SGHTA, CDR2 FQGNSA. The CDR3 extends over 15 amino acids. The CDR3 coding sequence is TGTGCCAGCAGCCGTACTACAGGGATGGGCACTGAAGCTTTCTTT. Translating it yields CASSRTTGMGTEAFF.

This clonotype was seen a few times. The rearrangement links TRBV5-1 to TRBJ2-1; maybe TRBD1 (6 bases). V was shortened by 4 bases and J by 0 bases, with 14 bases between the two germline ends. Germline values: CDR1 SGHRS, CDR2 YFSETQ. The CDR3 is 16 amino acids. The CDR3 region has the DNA TGCGCCAGCAGCACAAACAGGGCGAGCTCCTACAATGAGCAGTTCTTC. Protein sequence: CASSTNRASSYNEQFF.

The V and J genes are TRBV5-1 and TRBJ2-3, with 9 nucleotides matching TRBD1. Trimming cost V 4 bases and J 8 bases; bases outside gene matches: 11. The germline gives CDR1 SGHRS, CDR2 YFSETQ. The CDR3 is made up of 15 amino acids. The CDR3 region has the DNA TGCGCCAGCAGCCCCGAACGGACAGGGGCTAGTACGCAGTATTTT. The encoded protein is CASSPERTGASTQYF.

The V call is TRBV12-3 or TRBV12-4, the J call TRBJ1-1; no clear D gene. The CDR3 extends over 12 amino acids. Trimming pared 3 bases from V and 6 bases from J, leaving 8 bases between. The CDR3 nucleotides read TGTGCCAGCAGTTTCAGGAGGGCTGAAGCTTTCTTT. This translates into CASSFRRAEAFF.

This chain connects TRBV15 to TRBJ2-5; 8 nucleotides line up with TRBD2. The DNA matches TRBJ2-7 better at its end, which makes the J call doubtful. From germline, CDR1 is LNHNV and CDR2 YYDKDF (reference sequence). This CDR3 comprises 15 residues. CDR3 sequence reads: CATSRAGGDRYEQYF. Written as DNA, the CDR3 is TGTGCCACCAGCAGAGCGGGAGGGGATCGGTACGAGCAGTACTTC.

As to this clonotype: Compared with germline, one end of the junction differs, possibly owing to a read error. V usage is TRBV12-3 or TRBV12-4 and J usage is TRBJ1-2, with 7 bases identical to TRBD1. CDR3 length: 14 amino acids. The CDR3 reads CASSVAGTAFGYTF. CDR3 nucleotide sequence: TGTGCCAGCAGTGTAGCCGGGACAGCCTTCGGCTACACCTTC.

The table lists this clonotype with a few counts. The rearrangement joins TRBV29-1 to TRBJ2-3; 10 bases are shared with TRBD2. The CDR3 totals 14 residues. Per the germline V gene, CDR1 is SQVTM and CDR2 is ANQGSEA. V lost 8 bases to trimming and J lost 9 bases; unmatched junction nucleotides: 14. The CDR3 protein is CSSRTSGPMDTQYF. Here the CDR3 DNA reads TGCAGCTCACGGACTAGCGGACCCATGGACACGCAGTATTTT.

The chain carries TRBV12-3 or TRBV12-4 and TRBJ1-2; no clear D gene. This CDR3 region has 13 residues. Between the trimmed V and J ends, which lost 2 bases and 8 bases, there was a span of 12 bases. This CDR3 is CASSLLRPGGYTF. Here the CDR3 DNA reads TGTGCCAGCAGTTTATTACGGCCGGGAGGCTACACCTTC.

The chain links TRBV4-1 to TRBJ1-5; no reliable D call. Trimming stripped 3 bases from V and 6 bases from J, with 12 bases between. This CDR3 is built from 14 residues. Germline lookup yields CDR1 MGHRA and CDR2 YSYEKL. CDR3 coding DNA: TGCGCCAGCAGCCAGGATATTTCGGGTCAGCCCCAGCATTTT. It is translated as CASSQDISGQPQHF.